This TCR beta chain was captured in a study of cytomegalovirus exposure and HLA in healthy donors. Study observations and caveats: Most TCRs appeared rarely, but some public TCRs recurred in many donors.

The table came from immunoSEQ multiplex PCR; TCRdb's copy has only in-frame clones and leaves some out. There are approximately 180,000 clones in the sample; about 86% occur only once, and 1.4% lies in the top ten. The count of this clone is one. What it binds is not known. V gave up 2 bases and J gave up 10 bases, with 6 bases separating them. This CDR3 contains 11 residues. In germline, CDR1 is ENHRY, CDR2 SYGVKD. This TCR came from a woman between 25 and 40 years old in good health and CMV-seronegative. This chain uses TRBV10-3 with TRBJ2-1; weak D call: TRBD2 (6 bases). Sequenced input: PBMCs. This chain's CDR3 is CAISETSEQFF. The CDR3, as DNA: TGTGCCATCAGTGAGACTAGCGAGCAGTTCTTC.